Below, 3 T cell receptor beta chains from the same sample are listed, as sequenced in a study of cytomegalovirus exposure and HLA in healthy donors. Sequencing was performed with immunoSEQ multiplex PCR; in TCRdb, only in-frame clones are kept and a portion is missing. The table lists about 65,000 clones, around 95% of them singletons, with around 4.5% in the top ten. What was sequenced was PBMCs. These receptors were collected from a man in his late teens or twenties in good health and CMV-seropositive.

The chain carries TRBV5-5 and TRBJ2-7, with 11 bases aligning to TRBD1. The V gene's germline CDR1 is SGHKS and CDR2 YYEKEE (reference sequence). The CDR3 extends over 15 amino acids. The J segment lost 2 bases and the V segment lost 4 bases, leaving 5 bases of the junction unmatched. Here the CDR3 DNA reads TGTGCCAGCAGCCCCCTGGGACAGGGGGCCTACGAGCAGTACTTC. It encodes CASSPLGQGAYEQYF.

This CDR3 reads CASRPRQGTGYTF. Written as DNA, the CDR3 is TGTGCCAGCAGACCTAGACAGGGGACTGGCTACACCTTC. This sequence joins TRBV2 and TRBJ1-2; 8 bases are a match to TRBD1. The ends lost 6 bases at V and 7 bases at J; junction bases unmatched: 7. CDR3 length equals 13 residues. CDR1 and CDR2 (germline): SNHLY, FYNNEI.

This chain links TRBV7-2 with TRBJ2-3, with TRBD1 matching 9 bases. The germline CDR1 and CDR2 sequences are SGHTA and FQGNSA. The trim removed 1 base at V and 1 base at J, leaving 9 bases unmatched. The CDR3 is made up of 18 amino acids. As DNA, the CDR3 is TGTGCCAGCAGCTTAGTTTCCGTCCGGACAGGGGGCACAGATACGCAGTATTTT. The encoded protein is CASSLVSVRTGGTDTQYF.